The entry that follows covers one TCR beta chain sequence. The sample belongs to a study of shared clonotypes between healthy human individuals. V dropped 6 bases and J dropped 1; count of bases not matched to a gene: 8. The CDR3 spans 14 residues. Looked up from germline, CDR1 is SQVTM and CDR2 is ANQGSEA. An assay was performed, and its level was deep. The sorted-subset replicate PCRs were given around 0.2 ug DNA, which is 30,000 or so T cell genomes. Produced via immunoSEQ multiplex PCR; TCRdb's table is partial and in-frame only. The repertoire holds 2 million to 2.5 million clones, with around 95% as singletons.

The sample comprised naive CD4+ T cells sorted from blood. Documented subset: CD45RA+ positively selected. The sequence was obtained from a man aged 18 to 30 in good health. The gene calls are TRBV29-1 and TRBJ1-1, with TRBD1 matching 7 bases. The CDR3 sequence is CSVSRGSRNTEAFF. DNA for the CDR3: TGCAGCGTCAGCAGGGGGTCGAGGAACACTGAAGCTTTCTTT.